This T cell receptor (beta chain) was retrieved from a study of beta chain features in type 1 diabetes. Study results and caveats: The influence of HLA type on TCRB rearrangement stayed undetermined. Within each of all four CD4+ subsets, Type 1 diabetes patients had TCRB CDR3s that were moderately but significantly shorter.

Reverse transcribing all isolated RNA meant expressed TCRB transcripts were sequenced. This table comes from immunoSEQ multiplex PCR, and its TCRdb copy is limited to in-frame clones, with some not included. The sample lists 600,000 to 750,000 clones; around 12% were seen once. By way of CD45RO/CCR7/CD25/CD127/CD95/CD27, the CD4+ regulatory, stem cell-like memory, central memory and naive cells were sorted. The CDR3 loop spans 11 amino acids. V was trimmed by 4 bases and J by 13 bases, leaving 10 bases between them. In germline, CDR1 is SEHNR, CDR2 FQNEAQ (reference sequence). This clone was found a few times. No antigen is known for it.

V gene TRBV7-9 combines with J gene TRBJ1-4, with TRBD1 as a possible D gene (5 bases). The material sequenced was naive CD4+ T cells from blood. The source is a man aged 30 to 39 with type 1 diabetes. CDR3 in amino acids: CASSSTGGLFF. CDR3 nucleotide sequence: TGTGCCAGCAGCTCCACCGGGGGACTGTTTTTT.